This T cell receptor beta chain derives from a study of Graves' ophthalmopathy and Graves' hyperthyroidism. The study's findings and limits: Blood shared most expanded thyroid clonotypes above 0.001 frequency.

This clonotype showed up just a few times. Its antigen is still unknown. For donors with ophthalmopathy, the disease showed moderate-to-severe activity, reached CAS ≥3 and NOSPECS ≥4, and had lasted under 3 months. Clinical symptoms, serum thyroxine, TRAb, thyroid ultrasound and orbital computed tomography determined diagnosis. CDR3 regions of TCR beta were amplified from RNA transcripts. After a first-round RT-PCR with HTBI primers, a second-round multiplex PCR was run. TCRdb re-analysed the multiplex PCR reads in MiXCR, keeping a single row per CDR3 protein. The table shows approximately 700,000 distinct CDR3 sequences, with around 40% occurring only once. Unmatched junction bases numbered 10, after V lost 5 bases and J lost 10 bases. This CDR3 spans 13 amino acids. Germline assignment: CDR1 SEHNR and CDR2 FQNEAQ (reference sequence).

This TCR derives from an adult man with Graves' ophthalmopathy. The chain has TRBV7-9 and TRBJ2-7; 8 bases map to TRBD1. Sequencing was done on a sample of peripheral blood. The CDR3 reads CASSAGTGFYQYF. DNA of the CDR3: TGTGCCAGCAGCGCCGGGACAGGATTCTATCAGTACTTC.